These 21 T cell receptor beta chains were sequenced from one sample in a study of cytomegalovirus exposure and HLA in healthy donors. The primer mix had 60 Vbeta and 13 Jbeta primers. TCRdb keeps only in-frame clones here, not all; method: immunoSEQ multiplex PCR. The data show roughly 190,000 clones, roughly 80% seen once. The sequencing sample was made of PBMCs. These receptors came from a female donor in good health and CMV-seronegative.

The CDR3 loop reads CAWRRLAGGRTDTQYF. The CDR3 nucleotides read TGTGCCTGGAGGAGGCTAGCGGGGGGGAGAACAGATACGCAGTATTTT. This chain connects TRBV30 to TRBJ2-3, with 12 bases aligning to TRBD2. The germline CDR1 and CDR2 sequences are GTSNPN and SVGIG (reference sequence). Germline trimming cut 3 bases from V and 3 bases from J; bases unmatched to any gene: 7. This CDR3 has 16 amino acids.

In DNA, the CDR3 is TGTGCCATCAGTGAGTTGCGGGGGAAGGGCGAGCAGTACTTC. This codes for CAISELRGKGEQYF. The chain employs TRBV10-3 and TRBJ2-7; 7 bases match TRBD2. Germline V CDR1 and CDR2: ENHRY, SYGVKD. The CDR3 covers 14 residues. Losses at the gene ends were 1 base for V and 6 bases for J; bases not matched to a gene: 6.

The chain links TRBV20-1 to TRBJ1-2; tentative D call: TRBD1 (6 bases). Between the trimmed V and J ends, which lost 7 bases and 7 bases, there was a span of 10 bases. Germline CDR1 reads DFQATT; CDR2 reads SNEGSKA (reference sequence). The CDR3 runs 10 residues. The CDR3 nucleotides are TGCAGTGTCTACAGGGCTGGCTACACCTTC. Its translation: CSVYRAGYTF.

V is TRBV2 and J is TRBJ2-7; TRBD2 matches at 8 bases. The V segment lost 8 bases and the J segment 2 bases; nucleotides outside the gene matches: 5. Germline CDR1 is SNHLY and CDR2 is FYNNEI. The CDR3 totals 13 residues. The CDR3 bases are TGTGCCAGCGGTACTAGCGGAGCCTACGAGCAGTACTTC. It encodes CASGTSGAYEQYF.

The chain uses TRBV4-3 and TRBJ2-5; 8 bases align to TRBD1. The closer fit of TRBJ2-7 to the DNA end suggests the J call may be wrong. The CDR3 extends over 14 amino acids. The germline V gene has CDR1 LGHNA and CDR2 YSLEER. CDR3: CASSPDRAIGEQYF. The CDR3 DNA follows: TGCGCCAGCAGCCCGGACAGGGCCATCGGCGAGCAGTACTTC.

This chain's CDR3 is CASSLSLRQETQYF. The CDR3 nucleotides are TGTGCCAGCAGCTTAAGTTTGCGGCAAGAGACCCAGTACTTC. The V gene is TRBV11-2, the J gene TRBJ2-5; D remains unclear. CDR1 SGHAT and CDR2 FQNNGV come from the germline V gene. The length of the CDR3 is 14 residues. V was trimmed by 2 bases and J by 2 bases, leaving 9 bases between them. Together with reference TRBV11-2 and TRBJ2-5, the CDR3 gives the full variable domain: EAGVAQSPRYKIIEKRQSVAFWCNPISGHATLYWYQQILGQGPKLLIQFQNNGVVDDSQLPKDRFSAERLKGVDSTLKIQPAKLEDSAVYLCASSLSLRQETQYFGPGTRLLVL.

This clone was detected a few times. The chain links TRBV6-6 to TRBJ2-5; TRBD1 agrees at 7 bases. V lost 5 bases, J lost 1 base, and 4 bases stayed unmatched. This CDR3 is built from 14 residues. The germline gives CDR1 MNHNY, CDR2 SVGAGI (reference sequence). The CDR3 sequence is CASSTTGAQETQYF. The CDR3 region has the DNA TGTGCCAGCAGTACAACAGGGGCCCAAGAGACCCAGTACTTC.

This clone has just a few counts. The rearrangement links TRBV5-4 to TRBJ2-2, with D perhaps matching TRBD2 (6 bases). Deletions cut 2 bases from V and 7 bases from J, with 12 bases between. Germline V lookup: CDR1 SGHNT, CDR2 YYREEE (reference sequence). The length of the CDR3 is 14 residues. CDR3 protein: CASSFGGLGGELFF. CDR3 coding DNA: TGTGCCAGCAGCTTCGGGGGATTGGGCGGGGAGCTGTTTTTT.

This chain links TRBV15 with TRBJ1-4; D is ambiguous. V was pared by 1 base and J by 7 bases, with 22 bases between. CDR3 size: 18 residues. Germline values: CDR1 LNHNV, CDR2 YYDKDF (reference sequence). The CDR3 DNA reads TGTGCCACCAGCAGAGCCACACGGGTGACCTTGGATGGTGAAAAACTGTTTTTT. This encodes CATSRATRVTLDGEKLFF.

The chain is built from TRBV9 and TRBJ2-3; weak D call: TRBD2 (6 bases). The CDR3 is made up of 16 amino acids. CDR1 is SGDLS, CDR2 YYNGEE, per germline. Trimming left V 0 bases short and J 0 bases short, with 11 bases between. The CDR3 bases are TGTGCCAGCAGCGTAGCCCCCGGGGGTAGCACAGATACGCAGTATTTT. Translation gives CASSVAPGGSTDTQYF. Filled out from reference TRBV9 and TRBJ2-3, the complete variable domain reads DSGVTQTPKHLITATGQRVTLRCSPRSGDLSVYWYQQSLDQGLQFLIQYYNGEERAKGNILERFSAQQFPDLHSELNLSSLELGDSALYFCASSVAPGGSTDTQYFGPGTRLTVL.

The chain carries TRBV28 and TRBJ2-7, with D perhaps TRBD2 (5 bases). The ends were cut back, 3 bases at V and 4 bases at J, with 13 bases in the middle. CDR1 and CDR2 from the germline V gene are MDHEN and SYDVKM. The CDR3 has 14 residues. CDR3 in amino acids: CASSFEFREYEQYF. The DNA for the CDR3 is TGTGCCAGCAGTTTTGAATTTAGGGAGTACGAGCAGTACTTC.

Turning to this clone: Germline and junction disagree at one end, which may indicate a read error. V is TRBV5-5 and J is TRBJ1-1, with 8 nucleotides matching TRBD1. CDR1 and CDR2 from the germline V gene are SGHKS and YYEKEE (reference sequence). This CDR3 contains 14 residues. The CDR3 reads CASTLDRANTEAFF. The DNA of the CDR3 is TGTGCCAGCACCTTGGACAGGGCGAACACTGAAGCTTTCTTT.

V gene TRBV2 combines with J gene TRBJ2-7; 7 bases are shared with TRBD1. V trimming: 4 bases; J trimming: 4 bases; junction bases outside the gene matches: 10. The CDR3 is 15 residues long. CDR1 SNHLY and CDR2 FYNNEI come from the germline V gene. In DNA, the CDR3 is TGTGCCAGCAGTGTTTACGGACAGGCGGTTTACGAGCAGTACTTC. Its protein product is CASSVYGQAVYEQYF.

V and J are TRBV6-4 and TRBJ2-6; the match to TRBD1 covers 7 bases. The CDR3 covers 15 residues. CDR1 and CDR2 (germline): MRHNA, SNTAGT. With V trimmed by 4 bases and J by 2 bases, 2 bases remained unmatched. CDR3 region: CASSATGTGANVLTF. CDR3 sequence (DNA): TGTGCCAGCAGTGCGACAGGGACTGGGGCCAACGTCCTGACTTTC.

The CDR3 DNA follows: TGCGCCAGCAGCAAAGCTGTCGGGGACATTTCCTACAATGAGCAGTTCTTC. This sequence encodes CASSKAVGDISYNEQFF. The chain couples TRBV4-3 to TRBJ2-1, with D tentatively TRBD1 (6 bases). Trimming left V 5 bases short and J 1 base short, with 18 bases between. This CDR3 is 17 amino acids long. Germline V gene lookup returns CDR1 LGHNA and CDR2 YSLEER.

This clone was observed a few times. The gene calls are TRBV7-3 and TRBJ2-1, with 8 bases aligning to TRBD2. Germline lookup yields CDR1 SGHTA and CDR2 FQGTGA. This CDR3 has 16 residues. The V and J ends lost 1 base and 10 bases, in that order; junction bases with no gene match: 12. This CDR3 reads CASSLIRAGGLREQFF. The CDR3 region has the DNA TGTGCCAGCAGCTTAATCCGGGCGGGGGGCCTGCGGGAGCAGTTCTTC.

The rearrangement joins TRBV28 to TRBJ1-1, with D unclear. Germline CDR1 and CDR2: MDHEN and SYDVKM. V was shortened by 6 bases and J by 3 bases, with 20 bases between the two germline ends. CDR3 length: 16 residues. The CDR3 reads CASSPEGVLRYTEAFF. For the CDR3, the DNA is TGTGCCAGCAGCCCTGAAGGAGTTCTTAGGTACACTGAAGCTTTCTTT.

V usage is TRBV10-1 and J usage is TRBJ1-2; D unclear. CDR1 and CDR2 (germline): WNHNN, SYGVQD (reference sequence). This CDR3 region has 13 residues. Trimming removed 3 bases at V and 3 bases at J, with 8 bases between. In nucleotides, the CDR3 is TGCGCCAGCAGTGATACAGTTGACTATGGCTACACCTTC. Its translation: CASSDTVDYGYTF.

This clone is a singleton in its sample. V and J are TRBV7-2 and TRBJ1-2; D remains unclear. V gave up 1 base and J gave up 5 bases, with 8 bases separating them. CDR1 is SGHTA, CDR2 FQGNSA, per germline. There are 13 residues in the CDR3. The chain's CDR3 is CASSLDPGYGYTF. The CDR3 bases are TGTGCCAGCAGCTTAGATCCCGGGTATGGCTACACCTTC.

The rearrangement joins TRBV10-1 to TRBJ2-3; maybe TRBD2 (6 bases). V lost 3 bases, J lost 2 bases, and 9 bases lay in between. Per the germline V gene, CDR1 is WNHNN and CDR2 is SYGVQD (reference sequence). CDR3 size: 14 residues. The CDR3 nucleotides are TGCGCCAGCAGTGACGGGAGCTTCACAGATACGCAGTATTTT. It codes for CASSDGSFTDTQYF.

The gene calls are TRBV5-8 and TRBJ2-3; weak D call: TRBD2 (6 bases). The ends were cut back, 0 bases at V and 4 bases at J, with 12 bases in the middle. This CDR3 is 15 amino acids long. Germline assignment: CDR1 SGHTS and CDR2 YDEGEE. The CDR3 is CASSLAGVRPDTQYF. The DNA for the CDR3 is TGTGCCAGCAGCTTGGCGGGGGTACGGCCAGATACGCAGTATTTT.